This is a list of T cell receptor beta chains from one sample in a study of post-analysis software for immune sequencing data. MiXCR was run by TCRdb on the PCR reads, yielding one entry per CDR3 protein. The sample lists about 820,000 distinct CDR3 sequences; about 53% were seen once. Sequenced sample: blood. Every receptor here comes from a girl between 10 and 17 years old with multiple sclerosis. The CDR3 runs from the conserved cysteine through the conserved F or W. Each record gives: clone size, J gene, V gene, CDR3 length, D gene, CDR3 DNA, CDR3 protein. The D gene is left open where the match is weak. Not every row has a clone size; where given, it reads once, few, many or a size class.

clone_size: NA; j_call: TRBJ2-7; v_call: TRBV4-1; cdr3_length: 16; d_call: NA; cdr3_nt: TGCGCCAGCAGCCAAGACGCCGGGGGTTGGGGCTACGAGCAGTACTTC; cdr3_aa: CASSQDAGGWGYEQYF
clone_size: few; j_call: TRBJ2-7; v_call: TRBV29-1; cdr3_length: 14; d_call: TRBD2; cdr3_nt: TGCAGCGTTGAAGATTTGGGCGGGAGCGACGAGCAGTACTTC; cdr3_aa: CSVEDLGGSDEQYF
clone_size: NA; j_call: TRBJ2-7; v_call: TRBV6-2/TRBV6-3; cdr3_length: 13; d_call: NA; cdr3_nt: TGTGCCAGCAGCCCGGGGGCCCTCTACGAGCAGTACTTC; cdr3_aa: CASSPGALYEQYF
clone_size: NA; j_call: TRBJ1-2; v_call: TRBV3-1; cdr3_length: 12; d_call: NA; cdr3_nt: TGCGCCAGCAGTCAGGATTACTATGGCTACACCTTC; cdr3_aa: CASSQDYYGYTF
clone_size: NA; j_call: TRBJ2-1; v_call: TRBV11-2; cdr3_length: 16; d_call: NA; cdr3_nt: TGTGCCAGCAGCTTAGATATTGGGGGCTCCTACAATGAGCAGTTCTTC; cdr3_aa: CASSLDIGGSYNEQFF
clone_size: NA; j_call: TRBJ2-1; v_call: TRBV29-1; cdr3_length: 12; d_call: NA; cdr3_nt: TGCAGCGTTGCAGAAGGGAACAATGAGCAGTTCTTC; cdr3_aa: CSVAEGNNEQFF
clone_size: NA; j_call: TRBJ2-1; v_call: TRBV20-1; cdr3_length: 15; d_call: TRBD2; cdr3_nt: TGCAGTGCCAAACTAACTAGCGGGGCCTACAATGAGCAGTTCTTC; cdr3_aa: CSAKLTSGAYNEQFF
clone_size: NA; j_call: TRBJ2-7; v_call: TRBV20-1; cdr3_length: 14; d_call: NA; cdr3_nt: TGCAGTGCTAGGGCTCCGGGACTTCAGTACGAGCAGTACTTC; cdr3_aa: CSARAPGLQYEQYF
clone_size: few; j_call: TRBJ2-3; v_call: TRBV6-5; cdr3_length: 14; d_call: NA; cdr3_nt: TGTGCCAGCAGTTACGCCCGAACCCGTGATACGCAGTATTTT; cdr3_aa: CASSYARTRDTQYF
clone_size: NA; j_call: TRBJ2-1; v_call: TRBV7-2; cdr3_length: 14; d_call: NA; cdr3_nt: TGTGCCAGCAGCTTAGTCCCCGGCGGAAATGAGCAGTTCTTC; cdr3_aa: CASSLVPGGNEQFF
clone_size: few; j_call: TRBJ2-1; v_call: TRBV4-1; cdr3_length: 16; d_call: TRBD1; cdr3_nt: TGCGCCAGCAGCCAATTGGGGACAGCTTACTACAATGAGCAGTTCTTC; cdr3_aa: CASSQLGTAYYNEQFF
clone_size: NA; j_call: TRBJ1-2; v_call: TRBV20-1; cdr3_length: 13; d_call: NA; cdr3_nt: TGCAGTGCTCCAGGGAGCTGGGACTATGGCTACACCTTC; cdr3_aa: CSAPGSWDYGYTF
clone_size: NA; j_call: TRBJ2-1; v_call: TRBV20-1; cdr3_length: 13; d_call: NA; cdr3_nt: TGCAGTGCTAGGACAGCCAGCCGCAATGAGCAGTTCTTC; cdr3_aa: CSARTASRNEQFF
clone_size: NA; j_call: TRBJ2-3; v_call: TRBV6-5; cdr3_length: 19; d_call: TRBD2; cdr3_nt: TGTGCCAGCAGTTACAGGTGGCCTAGCGGGGGACAAAGCACAGATACGCAGTATTTT; cdr3_aa: CASSYRWPSGGQSTDTQYF
clone_size: few; j_call: TRBJ1-2; v_call: TRBV5-1; cdr3_length: 13; d_call: NA; cdr3_nt: TGCCCCAGCGGTATGAAAGGGCTGGATGGCTACACCTTC; cdr3_aa: CPSGMKGLDGYTF
clone_size: NA; j_call: TRBJ2-7; v_call: TRBV6-5; cdr3_length: 14; d_call: TRBD1; cdr3_nt: TGTGCCACCCATTCGACAGGGCTTCCGTACGAGCAGTACTTC; cdr3_aa: CATHSTGLPYEQYF
clone_size: NA; j_call: TRBJ2-3; v_call: TRBV27; cdr3_length: 13; d_call: NA; cdr3_nt: TGTGCCAGCAAATGGCGGGGCACAGATACGCAGTATTTT; cdr3_aa: CASKWRGTDTQYF
clone_size: NA; j_call: TRBJ2-3; v_call: TRBV29-1; cdr3_length: 15; d_call: TRBD2; cdr3_nt: TGCAGCGTTGGTCTAGCGGGGGCGCAAACAGATACGCAGTATTTT; cdr3_aa: CSVGLAGAQTDTQYF
clone_size: NA; j_call: TRBJ2-1; v_call: TRBV5-1; cdr3_length: 17; d_call: TRBD1; cdr3_nt: TGCGCCAGCAGCCTAAGGGGGCCCTCCCTCGGAAACAATGAGCAGTTCTTC; cdr3_aa: CASSLRGPSLGNNEQFF
clone_size: few; j_call: TRBJ2-7; v_call: TRBV5-6; cdr3_length: 16; d_call: TRBD1; cdr3_nt: TGTGCCAGCAGCTTACGCTCCGGGACAGGGGACTACGAGCAGTACTTC; cdr3_aa: CASSLRSGTGDYEQYF
clone_size: NA; j_call: TRBJ2-3; v_call: TRBV7-9; cdr3_length: 16; d_call: TRBD2; cdr3_nt: TGTGCCAGCAGCTTTTCGGCTAGCGGGGAGGCAGATACGCAGTATTTT; cdr3_aa: CASSFSASGEADTQYF
clone_size: NA; j_call: TRBJ2-3; v_call: TRBV20-1; cdr3_length: 14; d_call: TRBD2; cdr3_nt: TGCAGTGCTGAGACTAGCGGGGCCACAGATACGCAGTATTTT; cdr3_aa: CSAETSGATDTQYF
clone_size: NA; j_call: TRBJ2-7; v_call: TRBV10-3; cdr3_length: 12; d_call: NA; cdr3_nt: TGTGCCATCAGTGCAGGGGCCCACGAGCAGTACTTC; cdr3_aa: CAISAGAHEQYF
clone_size: few; j_call: TRBJ1-1; v_call: TRBV5-1; cdr3_length: 14; d_call: NA; cdr3_nt: TGCGCCAGCGCGGACCTACAGGGAGGCACTGAAGCTTTCTTT; cdr3_aa: CASADLQGGTEAFF
clone_size: few; j_call: TRBJ2-7; v_call: TRBV20-1; cdr3_length: 15; d_call: TRBD2; cdr3_nt: TGCAGTGCTAGATCACTAGCGGGGGCCTCCTACGAGCAGTACTTC; cdr3_aa: CSARSLAGASYEQYF
clone_size: few; j_call: TRBJ2-3; v_call: TRBV9; cdr3_length: 18; d_call: TRBD2; cdr3_nt: TGTGCCAGCAGCGCCCTGGGCGGGAGGGCCTTGGGCACAGATACGCAGTATTTT; cdr3_aa: CASSALGGRALGTDTQYF
clone_size: NA; j_call: TRBJ1-1; v_call: TRBV20-1; cdr3_length: 13; d_call: NA; cdr3_nt: TGCAGTGCTCTAATCGGGGGCGGGACTGAAGCTTTCTTT; cdr3_aa: CSALIGGGTEAFF
clone_size: NA; j_call: TRBJ2-5; v_call: TRBV10-3; cdr3_length: 13; d_call: TRBD2; cdr3_nt: TGTGCCATCAGTACTAGCGGGACCGAGACCCAGTACTTC; cdr3_aa: CAISTSGTETQYF
clone_size: NA; j_call: TRBJ2-5; v_call: TRBV12-3/TRBV12-4; cdr3_length: 15; d_call: NA; cdr3_nt: TGTGCCAGCAACAACTTACAGGGACCCCAAGAGACCCAGTACTTC; cdr3_aa: CASNNLQGPQETQYF
clone_size: NA; j_call: TRBJ1-4; v_call: TRBV7-9; cdr3_length: 16; d_call: NA; cdr3_nt: TGTGCCAGCAGCCCACAGAGACAGCTATCTAATGAAAAACTGTTTTTT; cdr3_aa: CASSPQRQLSNEKLFF
clone_size: NA; j_call: TRBJ2-5; v_call: TRBV5-1; cdr3_length: 15; d_call: TRBD1; cdr3_nt: TGCGCCAGCAGGGGCAAGGGGGCACCCCAAGAGACCCAGTACTTC; cdr3_aa: CASRGKGAPQETQYF
clone_size: NA; j_call: TRBJ2-3; v_call: TRBV6-5; cdr3_length: 16; d_call: TRBD2; cdr3_nt: TGTGCCAGCGGGCTAAGACCGGGACTAGTGCCCGATACGCAGTATTTT; cdr3_aa: CASGLRPGLVPDTQYF
clone_size: NA; j_call: TRBJ2-7; v_call: TRBV20-1; cdr3_length: 16; d_call: TRBD2; cdr3_nt: TGCAGTGCTAGACCCCTAGCGGGGACCAGTTCCTACGAGCAGTACTTC; cdr3_aa: CSARPLAGTSSYEQYF
clone_size: NA; j_call: TRBJ2-1; v_call: TRBV2; cdr3_length: 15; d_call: TRBD2; cdr3_nt: TGTGCCAGCAGTGTAGGGCTAGCGGGGCCCAATGAGCAGTTCTTC; cdr3_aa: CASSVGLAGPNEQFF
clone_size: NA; j_call: TRBJ1-2; v_call: TRBV3-1; cdr3_length: 13; d_call: NA; cdr3_nt: TGTGCCAGCAGCCGTGTGACGGCGGATGGCTACACCTTC; cdr3_aa: CASSRVTADGYTF
clone_size: NA; j_call: TRBJ2-1; v_call: TRBV12-3/TRBV12-4; cdr3_length: 17; d_call: TRBD1; cdr3_nt: TGTGCCAGCAGCTCTCCCGGGACAGGGGTCTCCTACAATGAGCAGTTCTTC; cdr3_aa: CASSSPGTGVSYNEQFF
clone_size: once; j_call: TRBJ2-3; v_call: TRBV7-8; cdr3_length: 13; d_call: NA; cdr3_nt: TGTGCCAGCAGCTGGGGAGTAGGAGATACGCAGTATTTT; cdr3_aa: CASSWGVGDTQYF
clone_size: NA; j_call: TRBJ2-7; v_call: TRBV20-1; cdr3_length: 14; d_call: NA; cdr3_nt: TGCAGTGCTAGAGAGGCCGGGCGAGGATACGAGCAGTACTTC; cdr3_aa: CSAREAGRGYEQYF